The 21 T cell receptor beta chains reported below all come from one sample, sequenced in a study of T-cell reconstitution after alpha-beta-depleted transplantation in children. TCRbeta library construction was performed incorporating unique molecular identifiers. TCRdb reprocessed the PCR reads via MiXCR and lists one record per CDR3 protein. The table shows 700,000 to 950,000 distinct CDR3 sequences, with roughly 16% occurring only once. The sample was PBMCs, mostly from graft donor cells, taken 360 days after TCRalphabeta/CD19-depleted stem cell transplant. These receptors came from a male patient aged 10 to 17 who had a stem cell transplant for acute lymphoblastic leukemia, so the T cells may come from the graft donor.

This chain connects TRBV7-8 to TRBJ2-7, with 7 bases lining up with TRBD2. This CDR3 spans 14 amino acids. V trimming: 2 bases; J trimming: 3 bases; junction bases outside the gene matches: 4. Germline values: CDR1 SGHVS, CDR2 FQNEAQ. Written as DNA, the CDR3 is TGTGCCAGCAGCTTAAAAGCTAGCGGCTACGAGCAGTACTTC. This encodes CASSLKASGYEQYF.

CDR3: CATWGGTGIYNEQFF. CDR3 in DNA: TGTGCCACCTGGGGGGGGACAGGGATTTACAATGAGCAGTTCTTC. The chain uses TRBV15 and TRBJ2-1; the match to TRBD1 covers 9 bases. This CDR3 spans 15 amino acids. Germline V lookup: CDR1 LNHNV, CDR2 YYDKDF (reference sequence). V was clipped by 8 bases and J by 4 bases; unmatched bases: 9.

A few counts support this clonotype. The chain employs TRBV15 and TRBJ1-3, with D perhaps TRBD1 (5 bases). The germline gives CDR1 LNHNV, CDR2 YYDKDF (reference sequence). CDR3 length: 16 amino acids. V was trimmed by 0 bases and J by 0 bases, leaving 9 bases between them. The CDR3 sequence is CATSRDPGTSGNTIYF. CDR3 DNA: TGTGCCACCAGCAGAGATCCAGGGACCTCTGGAAACACCATATATTTT. The whole variable domain, filled in from reference TRBV15 and TRBJ1-3, reads DAMVIQNPRYQVTQFGKPVTLSCSQTLNHNVMYWYQQKSSQAPKLLFHYYDKDFNNEADTPDNFQSRRPNTSFCFLDIRSPGLGDTAMYLCATSRDPGTSGNTIYFGEGSWLTVV.

This clonotype occurred many times. The genes are TRBV5-5 and TRBJ1-5; D remains ambiguous. This CDR3 has 15 residues. Germline-derived CDR1 and CDR2 are SGHKS and YYEKEE (reference sequence). V lost 0 bases, J lost 1 base, and 8 bases lay in between. The CDR3 region is CASSLGRPSNQPQHF. The CDR3 nucleotides are TGTGCCAGCAGCTTGGGCCGGCCAAGCAATCAGCCCCAGCATTTT. The full variable domain, with the rest looked up from reference TRBV5-5 and TRBJ1-5, is DAGVTQSPTHLIKTRGQQVTLRCSPISGHKSVSWYQQVLGQGPQFIFQYYEKEERGRGNFPDRFSARQFPNYSSELNVNALLLGDSALYLCASSLGRPSNQPQHFGDGTRLSIL.

The genes are TRBV4-1 and TRBJ2-1, with D perhaps matching TRBD2 (6 bases). CDR1 is MGHRA and CDR2 is YSYEKL in the germline V gene. V was clipped by 3 bases and J by 4 bases, with 10 bases between them. CDR3 length: 14 amino acids. CDR3: CASSHLASYNEQFF. The CDR3 DNA follows: TGCGCCAGCAGCCACCTAGCGTCGTACAATGAGCAGTTCTTC.

The sample holds a few counts of this clonotype. V and J are TRBV11-1 and TRBJ2-7, with TRBD1 identical over 7 bases. Trimming removed 11 bases from V and 3 bases from J; junction bases left unmatched: 7. CDR3 length equals 12 residues. Germline CDR1 and CDR2: SGHAT and FQDESV (reference sequence). The CDR3 region has the DNA TGTGCCGGAGGTACAGGGGACTACGAGCAGTACTTC. As protein: CAGGTGDYEQYF.

V usage is TRBV4-1 and J usage is TRBJ2-5; D is possibly TRBD1 or TRBD2 (6 bases each). V was cut by 4 bases and J by 2 bases, with 11 bases left in between. The germline gives CDR1 MGHRA, CDR2 YSYEKL. The CDR3 length is 14 residues. The CDR3 is CASSRGAPQETQYF. The CDR3 DNA is TGCGCCAGCAGCCGGGGGGCGCCTCAAGAGACCCAGTACTTC.

This clonotype was observed many times. The chain recombines TRBV19 with TRBJ2-7, with D perhaps matching TRBD1 (6 bases). Germline assignment: CDR1 LNHDA and CDR2 SQIVND (reference sequence). V was cut by 2 bases and J by 2 bases, with 13 bases left in between. This CDR3 has 15 amino acids. The CDR3 bases are TGTGCCAGTAGTATAACAAGGAGACAGGCCTACGAGCAGTACTTC. Residues: CASSITRRQAYEQYF.

The V call is TRBV7-3, the J call TRBJ2-3; perhaps TRBD2 as D (6 bases). CDR3 length: 15 amino acids. The germline V gene encodes CDR1 SGHTA and CDR2 FQGTGA. Trimming took 1 base from V and 4 from J, leaving 12 bases between them. CDR3 DNA: TGTGCCAGCAGCTTAAGGTCTAGCGATTCAGATACGCAGTATTTT. Its translation is CASSLRSSDSDTQYF.

This clonotype was counted a few times. The V and J genes are TRBV10-1 and TRBJ2-1; 12 bases fit TRBD2. The CDR3 sequence is 15 residues long. J was trimmed by 6 bases and V by 6 bases; bases with no gene match: 6. Germline-derived CDR1 and CDR2 are WNHNN and SYGVQD (reference sequence). Written as DNA, the CDR3 is TGCGCCAGCAGGACTAGCGGGAGTTCTCCCAATGAGCAGTTCTTC. Its translation: CASRTSGSSPNEQFF.

The chain is built from TRBV23-1 and TRBJ2-5; perhaps TRBD1 as D (6 bases). TRBV23-1 has ORF status, its function being uncertain. Trimming removed 5 bases from V and 0 bases from J, with 16 bases in between. The CDR3 runs 16 residues. DNA for the CDR3: TGCGCCAGCAGTTCGCCCAGGGGACAATACCAAGAGACCCAGTACTTC. This codes for CASSSPRGQYQETQYF.

This clonotype was counted at least ten times. J is TRBJ1-1 and V is TRBV5-1; no clear D gene. CDR1 is SGHRS, CDR2 YFSETQ, per germline. CDR3 size: 13 residues. Trimming left V 4 bases short and J 0 bases short, with 7 bases between. Here the CDR3 DNA reads TGCGCCAGCAGCAACGGCTTGAACACTGAAGCTTTCTTT. Translated, it gives CASSNGLNTEAFF.

The rearrangement links TRBV12-3 or TRBV12-4 to TRBJ1-2, with D hard to call. This CDR3 region has 13 residues. Trimming removed 3 bases at V and 0 bases at J, with 5 bases between. CDR3 coding DNA: TGTGCCAGCAGTTTCGGCGCTAACTATGGCTACACCTTC. It translates to CASSFGANYGYTF.

As for this clonotype: A much more abundant neighbour one base away suggests this may be a read error. V is TRBV18 and J is TRBJ2-4, with D perhaps TRBD1 or TRBD2 (5 bases each). Germline lookup yields CDR1 KGHSH and CDR2 LQKENI. The CDR3 is 17 residues long. V shed 3 bases and J shed 2 bases, with 17 bases lying between them. CDR3 sequence (DNA): TGTGCCAGCTCACCCCGGGACGCTGTCGTCACCAAAAACATTCAGTACTTC. It is translated as CASSPRDAVVTKNIQYF. Drawing the rest from reference TRBV18 and TRBJ2-4, the complete variable domain is NAGVMQNPRHLVRRRGQEARLRCSPMKGHSHVYWYRQLPEEGLKFMVYLQKENIIDESGMPKERFSAEFPKEGPSILRIQQVVRGDSAAYFCASSPRDAVVTKNIQYFGAGTRLSVL.

V is TRBV20-1 and J is TRBJ1-4, with D maybe TRBD1 (6 bases). This CDR3 contains 11 residues. V was clipped by 3 bases and J by 16 bases, with 15 bases between them. CDR1 DFQATT and CDR2 SNEGSKA come from the germline V gene (reference sequence). The CDR3 region is CSARLVAGEFF. DNA of the CDR3: TGCAGTGCTAGGTTGGTGGCAGGGGAGTTTTTT.

The chain uses TRBV27 and TRBJ2-1; D tentatively reads TRBD1 or TRBD2 (5 bases each). V dropped 3 bases and J dropped 10 bases, with 16 bases sitting between them. This CDR3 is built from 14 residues. Germline assignment: CDR1 MNHEY and CDR2 SMNVEV (reference sequence). The CDR3, as DNA: TGTGCCAGCAGTTTCCACGGGACCGAGGGGGAGCAGTTCTTC. Translation gives CASSFHGTEGEQFF.

The CDR3 spells CASRDGFEAFF. The CDR3 DNA is TGTGCCAGCAGGGACGGGTTTGAAGCTTTCTTT. V usage is TRBV28 and J usage is TRBJ1-1; no firm D call. The ends were cut back, 6 bases at V and 7 bases at J, with 9 bases in the middle. This CDR3 has 11 residues. CDR1 MDHEN and CDR2 SYDVKM come from the germline V gene. Full variable domain (outside the CDR3, taken from reference TRBV28 and TRBJ1-1): DVKVTQSSRYLVKRTGEKVFLECVQDMDHENMFWYRQDPGLGLRLIYFSYDVKMKEKGDIPEGYSVSREKKERFSLILESASTNQTSMYLCASRDGFEAFFGQGTRLTVV.

This clonotype has more than one count but fewer than ten. V is TRBV7-9 and J is TRBJ2-7; 7 bases are shared with TRBD2. After removal of 2 bases from V and 0 bases from J, the junction contained 7 bases not matched to a gene. The CDR3 totals 16 residues. Germline CDR1 and CDR2: SEHNR and FQNEAQ (reference sequence). The CDR3 region is CASSLLREANSYEQYF. The CDR3 region has the DNA TGTGCCAGCAGCTTATTACGGGAGGCCAACTCCTACGAGCAGTACTTC.

The J gene is TRBJ2-1, the V gene TRBV6-1; TRBD2 aligns across 12 bases. V gave up 6 bases and J gave up 9 bases; unmatched junction bases: 6. Germline CDR1 and CDR2: MNHNS and SASEGT. This CDR3 is built from 14 residues. CDR3 amino acids: CASSGLAGRSEQFF. In DNA, the CDR3 is TGTGCCAGCAGCGGACTAGCGGGAAGGAGTGAGCAGTTCTTC.

The CDR3 here is CSVQTSGRYNEQFF. The CDR3 nucleotides are TGCAGCGTTCAGACTAGCGGGAGATACAATGAGCAGTTCTTC. J is TRBJ2-1 and V is TRBV29-1; TRBD2 matches at 12 bases. Per the germline V gene, CDR1 is SQVTM and CDR2 is ANQGSEA. Germline trimming cut 5 bases from V and 4 bases from J; bases unmatched to any gene: 3. CDR3 length: 14 amino acids.

This clonotype was counted between two and nine times. The chain combines TRBV24-1 with TRBJ2-7; 7 nucleotides align to TRBD1. The V gene's germline CDR1 is KGHDR and CDR2 SFDVKD. The CDR3 covers 12 residues. The V segment lost 10 bases and the J segment 0 bases; nucleotides outside the gene matches: 2. CDR3 sequence (DNA): TGTGCCACACAGGGGACCTCCTACGAGCAGTACTTC. Its translation is CATQGTSYEQYF.